The entry that follows covers one T cell receptor (beta chain) sequence. Its antigen is as yet unknown. This sample was taken from a study of T-cell memory formation after mild COVID-19. Study background: TCR clusters showed largely donor specificity.

V was cut by 5 bases and J by 4 bases, with 17 bases left in between. The CDR3 spans 15 residues. CDR1 SGHTA and CDR2 FQGNSA come from the germline V gene. Study-wide findings and caveats: Of the contracting clones, CD4+ ones lay mainly in CM and EM, and CD8+ ones in EMRA.

TCRdb analysed the 5' RACE reads with MiXCR anew, one entry per CDR3 protein. The table shows around 310,000 distinct CDR3 sequences, with about 13% occurring only once. This clonotype was sampled from a man between 18 and 29 years old who had mild COVID-19 (a few samples of this study predate the infection). Cell type and time point are not known. The rearrangement uses TRBV7-2 and TRBJ1-2; D ambiguous. The material sequenced was PBMCs or a T cell subset sorted from them (not recorded which). Here the CDR3 reads CASSATITVGYGYTF. For the CDR3, the DNA is TGTGCCAGCAGCGCCACCATAACCGTCGGCTATGGCTACACCTTC.